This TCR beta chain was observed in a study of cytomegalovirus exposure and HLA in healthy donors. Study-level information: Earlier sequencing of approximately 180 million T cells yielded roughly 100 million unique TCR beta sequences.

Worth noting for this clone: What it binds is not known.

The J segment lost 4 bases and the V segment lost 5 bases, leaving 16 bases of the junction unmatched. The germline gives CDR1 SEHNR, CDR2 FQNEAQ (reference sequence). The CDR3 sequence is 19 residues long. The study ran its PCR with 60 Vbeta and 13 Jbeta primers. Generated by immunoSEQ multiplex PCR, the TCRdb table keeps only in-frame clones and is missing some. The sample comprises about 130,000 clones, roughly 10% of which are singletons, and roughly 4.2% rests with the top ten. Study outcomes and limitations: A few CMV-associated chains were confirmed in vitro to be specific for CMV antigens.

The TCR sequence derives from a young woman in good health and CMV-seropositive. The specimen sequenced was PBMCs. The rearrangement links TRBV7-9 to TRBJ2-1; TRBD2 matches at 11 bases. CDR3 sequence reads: CASSPRGAGTSGSYNEQFF. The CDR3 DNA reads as TGTGCCAGCAGCCCGCGGGGGGCCGGGACTAGCGGTTCTTACAATGAGCAGTTCTTC.